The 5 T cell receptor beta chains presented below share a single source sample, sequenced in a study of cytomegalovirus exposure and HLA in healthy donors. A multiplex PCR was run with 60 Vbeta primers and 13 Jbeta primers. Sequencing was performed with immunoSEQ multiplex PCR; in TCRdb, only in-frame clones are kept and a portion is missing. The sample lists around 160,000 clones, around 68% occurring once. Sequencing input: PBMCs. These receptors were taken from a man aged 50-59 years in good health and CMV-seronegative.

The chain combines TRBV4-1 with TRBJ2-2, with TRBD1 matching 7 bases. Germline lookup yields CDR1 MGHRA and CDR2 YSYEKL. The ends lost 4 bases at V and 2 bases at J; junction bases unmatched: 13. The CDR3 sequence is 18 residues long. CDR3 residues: CASSRLQVGQSNTGELFF. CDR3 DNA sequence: TGCGCCAGCAGCCGGTTGCAGGTGGGACAGTCTAACACCGGGGAGCTGTTTTTT.

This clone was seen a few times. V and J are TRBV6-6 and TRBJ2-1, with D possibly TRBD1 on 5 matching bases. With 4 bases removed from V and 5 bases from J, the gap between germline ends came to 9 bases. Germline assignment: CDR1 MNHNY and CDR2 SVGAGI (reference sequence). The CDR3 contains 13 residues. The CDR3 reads CASSSRQNNEQFF. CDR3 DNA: TGTGCCAGCAGTTCCCGACAGAACAATGAGCAGTTCTTC.

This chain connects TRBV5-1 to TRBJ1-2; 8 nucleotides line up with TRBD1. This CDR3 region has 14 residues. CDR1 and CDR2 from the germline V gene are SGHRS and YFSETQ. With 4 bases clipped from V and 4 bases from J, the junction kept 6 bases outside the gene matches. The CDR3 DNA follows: TGCGCCAGCAGCCCTGACAGGGGCGGCTATGGCTACACCTTC. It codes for CASSPDRGGYGYTF.

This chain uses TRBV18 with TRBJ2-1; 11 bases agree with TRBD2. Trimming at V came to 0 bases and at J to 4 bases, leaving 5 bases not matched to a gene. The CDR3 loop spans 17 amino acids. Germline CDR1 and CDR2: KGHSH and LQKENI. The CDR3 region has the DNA TGTGCCAGCTCACCACCGACTAGCGGGGTCGGATACAATGAGCAGTTCTTC. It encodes CASSPPTSGVGYNEQFF.

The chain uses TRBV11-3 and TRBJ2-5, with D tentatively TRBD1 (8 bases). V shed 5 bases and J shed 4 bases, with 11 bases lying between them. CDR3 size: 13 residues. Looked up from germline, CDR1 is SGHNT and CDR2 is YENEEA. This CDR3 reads CASSNRGGETQYF. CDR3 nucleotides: TGTGCCAGCAGCAACAGGGGGGGAGAGACCCAGTACTTC. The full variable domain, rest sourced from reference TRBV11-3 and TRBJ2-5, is EAGVVQSPRYKIIEKKQPVAFWCNPISGHNTLYWYLQNLGQGPELLIRYENEEAVDDSQLPKDRFSAERLKGVDSTLKIQPAELGDSAVYLCASSNRGGETQYFGPGTRLLVL.